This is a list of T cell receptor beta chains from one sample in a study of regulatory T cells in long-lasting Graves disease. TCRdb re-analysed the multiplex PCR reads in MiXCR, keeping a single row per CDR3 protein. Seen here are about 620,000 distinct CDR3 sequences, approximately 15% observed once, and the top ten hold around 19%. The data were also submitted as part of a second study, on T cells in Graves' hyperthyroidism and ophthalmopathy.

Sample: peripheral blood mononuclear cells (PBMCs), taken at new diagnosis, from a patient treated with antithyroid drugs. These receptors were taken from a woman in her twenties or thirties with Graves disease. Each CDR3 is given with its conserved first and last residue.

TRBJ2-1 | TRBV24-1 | CATSDRDTFDNEQFF
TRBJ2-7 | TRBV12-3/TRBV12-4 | CASSYLGVGYYEQYF
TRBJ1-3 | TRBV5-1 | CASRPSGPLGNTIYF
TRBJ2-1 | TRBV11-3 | CASGSGMYNEQFF
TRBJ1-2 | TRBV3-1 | CASSSQGVYGYTF
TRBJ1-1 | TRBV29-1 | CSVEDNRIEAFF
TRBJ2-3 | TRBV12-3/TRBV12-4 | CAGKDSAEEDTQYF
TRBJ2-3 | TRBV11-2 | CASSLSVTGGFFVLGDTQYF
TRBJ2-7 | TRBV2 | CASSRIGFGEQYF
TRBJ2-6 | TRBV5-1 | CASSARQGGGANVLTF
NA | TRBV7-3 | CASSLTVQNEQFF
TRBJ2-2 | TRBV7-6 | CASSLAPSGSYGELFF
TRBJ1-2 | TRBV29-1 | CSVERGQGARGYTF
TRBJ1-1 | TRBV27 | CASSLEGPAWGTEAFF
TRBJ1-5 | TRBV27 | CAGSLRFSNQPQHF
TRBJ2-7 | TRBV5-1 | CASSQGLTNSYEQYF
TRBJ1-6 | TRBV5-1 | CASRETSYNSPLHF
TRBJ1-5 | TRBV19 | CASSLTGVDSVRNQPQHF
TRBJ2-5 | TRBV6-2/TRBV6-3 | CASSLVTGQGSTQYF
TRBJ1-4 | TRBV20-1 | CSARDYRQEKLFF
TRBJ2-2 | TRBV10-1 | CASSDPASGTNTGELFF
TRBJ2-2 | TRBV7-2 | CASRFTSGRNTGELFF
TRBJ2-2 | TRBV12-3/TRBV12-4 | CASRKLSSTGELFF
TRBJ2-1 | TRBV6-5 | CASSYSSSGKGHEQFF
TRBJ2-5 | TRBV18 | CASSPPAGGQETQYF
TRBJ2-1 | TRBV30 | CAWRFPYNEQFF
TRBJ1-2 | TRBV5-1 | CASSERTGSGGYTF
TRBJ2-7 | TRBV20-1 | CSASPTSGAGYEQYF
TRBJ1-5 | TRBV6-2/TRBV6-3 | CASSGTIGLNQPQHF
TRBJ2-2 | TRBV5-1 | CASSFGTSGSGTGELFF
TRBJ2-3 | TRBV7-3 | CASSPRPGLADTQYF
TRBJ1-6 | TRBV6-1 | CASISRGTGQLQGPRF
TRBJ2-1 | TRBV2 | CASRRGPGNEQFF
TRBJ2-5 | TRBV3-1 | CASSQGTLPGETQYF
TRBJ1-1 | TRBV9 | CASSVGTRTEAFF
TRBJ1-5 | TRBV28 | CASSLFQYSNQPQHF
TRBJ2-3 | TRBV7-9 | CASSEITSTDTQYF
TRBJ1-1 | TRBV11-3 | CASSPTSNTEAFF
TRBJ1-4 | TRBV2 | CASSGTGRGEKLFF
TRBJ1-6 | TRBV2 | CASRAQDQNNSPLHF
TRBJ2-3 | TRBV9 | CASSVANRGTDTQYF
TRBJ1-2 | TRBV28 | CASSLVAGGIGYTF
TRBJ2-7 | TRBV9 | CASSTSNSYEQYF
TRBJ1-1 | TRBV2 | CASKGQVVSGTEAFF
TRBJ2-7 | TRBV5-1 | CASSGDRASVGNEQYF
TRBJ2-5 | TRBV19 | CASSINSGRAKETQYF
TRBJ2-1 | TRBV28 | CASSPFSGKHNEQFF
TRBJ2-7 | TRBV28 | CASRSPGQSSYEQYF